The 10 T cell receptor beta chains in this list originate from one sample, sequenced in a study of read filtering for tumor transcriptome and immune sequencing. This library used 300 to 500 ng RNA and molecular barcoded adaptors spanning alpha/delta and beta/gamma chains. TCRdb re-called the reads with MiXCR, one entry per CDR3 protein. The sample lists 75,000 to 95,000 distinct CDR3 sequences, 9% to 15% occurring once. Sequenced material: a population of CD138-negative cells sorted from bone marrow. These receptors came from a donor aged 40 or over with multiple myeloma.

This clonotype was found a few times. The V call is TRBV6-4, the J call TRBJ1-5; no reliable D call. The CDR3 runs to 13 residues. Trimming took off 8 bases at V and 5 bases at J, with 13 bases between the two ends. Germline V gene lookup returns CDR1 MRHNA and CDR2 SNTAGT. CDR3 sequence reads: CASSQEVDQPQHF. The CDR3 DNA sequence: TGTGCCAGCTCCCAGGAGGTTGATCAGCCCCAGCATTTT.

In its sample, this clonotype was seen many times. The chain employs TRBV2 and TRBJ2-6, with 8 positions matching TRBD1. Germline V gene sequence: CDR1 SNHLY, CDR2 FYNNEI. CDR3 length: 21 amino acids. Germline trimming cut 8 bases from V and 1 base from J; bases unmatched to any gene: 22. The CDR3 here is CASRWPSTQGQATSGANVLTF. Written as DNA, the CDR3 is TGTGCCAGCCGATGGCCCTCTACCCAGGGACAGGCCACTTCTGGGGCCAACGTCCTGACTTTC.

This clonotype was observed at least ten times. The chain carries TRBV19 and TRBJ1-4; 8 nucleotides align to TRBD1. Per germline, CDR1 LNHDA and CDR2 SQIVND (reference sequence). Trimming removed 9 bases from V and 8 bases from J; junction bases left unmatched: 11. CDR3 length: 14 amino acids. The CDR3, as DNA: TGTGCCAGCCGTCACCAGGGGGCCGCGGAAAAACTGTTTTTT. The encoded protein is CASRHQGAAEKLFF.

This clonotype was counted at least ten times. The V gene is TRBV24-1, the J gene TRBJ2-3; D unclear. Germline V gene lookup returns CDR1 KGHDR and CDR2 SFDVKD. The CDR3 has 16 residues. Trimming pared 1 base from V and 2 bases from J, leaving 12 bases between. The CDR3 nucleotides are TGTGCCACCAGTGATTTCGGGTACCTTAACACAGATACGCAGTATTTT. Its protein product is CATSDFGYLNTDTQYF.

This clonotype occurred many times. The genes are TRBV10-2 and TRBJ2-7; 7 bases line up with TRBD2. The germline CDR1 and CDR2 sequences are WSHSY and SAAADI. The CDR3 covers 12 residues. J was trimmed by 3 bases and V by 7 bases; bases with no gene match: 3. CDR3 DNA sequence: TGCGCCAGCACCCCGGGAGGCTACGAGCAGTACTTC. Protein product: CASTPGGYEQYF.

With respect to this clonotype: A read error is likely, as this CDR3 ends without the conserved phenylalanine or tryptophan. J is TRBJ1-1 and V is TRBV6-5; a weak D match, TRBD1 (5 bases). The germline CDR1 and CDR2 sequences are MNHEY and SVGAGI. The CDR3 runs to 13 residues. V lost 5 bases and J lost 5, with 12 bases in between. The CDR3 sequence: CASSHGGITEAFL. The CDR3 nucleotides read TGTGCCAGCAGTCATGGGGGGATAACTGAAGCTTTCCTT.

This clonotype was detected ten times or more. The genes are TRBV7-2 and TRBJ2-3; 8 bases align to TRBD2. Germline trimming cut 4 bases from V and 4 bases from J; bases unmatched to any gene: 10. The germline V gene encodes CDR1 SGHTA and CDR2 FQGNSA. CDR3 length: 16 amino acids. CDR3: CASSSRTSIGADTQYF. CDR3 nucleotides: TGTGCCAGCAGCTCCCGGACTAGCATTGGGGCAGATACGCAGTATTTT.

In this sample, this clonotype turned up many times. The rearrangement links TRBV5-1 to TRBJ1-2, with 11 nucleotides matching TRBD1. Trimming cost V 1 base and J 4 bases; bases outside gene matches: 12. The CDR3 sequence is 18 residues long. The germline V gene has CDR1 SGHRS and CDR2 YFSETQ. The CDR3 protein is CASSLIGQGASWGYGYTF. The DNA of the CDR3 is TGCGCCAGCAGCTTGATCGGACAGGGGGCATCATGGGGCTATGGCTACACCTTC.

This clonotype was seen ten or more times. The J gene is TRBJ1-2, the V gene TRBV7-9; D gene unclear. CDR1 and CDR2 (germline): SEHNR, FQNEAQ (reference sequence). V was shortened by 1 base and J by 2 bases, with 11 bases between the two germline ends. The CDR3 contains 15 residues. The CDR3 is CASSLGWQPNYGYTF. The CDR3 DNA follows: TGTGCCAGCAGCTTAGGATGGCAGCCGAACTATGGCTACACCTTC.

The chain links TRBV5-1 to TRBJ2-4, with a tentative D call TRBD1 (6 bases). CDR1 and CDR2 from the germline V gene are SGHRS and YFSETQ. The length of the CDR3 is 16 residues. Trimming took off 4 bases at V and 5 bases at J, with 19 bases between the two ends. CDR3 residues: CASSPAGASGENIQYF. The CDR3 bases are TGCGCCAGCAGCCCCGCCGGGGCGTCAGGGGAAAACATTCAGTACTTC. The variable domain in full, with the rest retrieved from reference TRBV5-1 and TRBJ2-4, is KAGVTQTPRYLIKTRGQQVTLSCSPISGHRSVSWYQQTPGQGLQFLFEYFSETQRNKGNFPGRFSGRQFSNSRSEMNVSTLELGDSALYLCASSPAGASGENIQYFGAGTRLSVL.